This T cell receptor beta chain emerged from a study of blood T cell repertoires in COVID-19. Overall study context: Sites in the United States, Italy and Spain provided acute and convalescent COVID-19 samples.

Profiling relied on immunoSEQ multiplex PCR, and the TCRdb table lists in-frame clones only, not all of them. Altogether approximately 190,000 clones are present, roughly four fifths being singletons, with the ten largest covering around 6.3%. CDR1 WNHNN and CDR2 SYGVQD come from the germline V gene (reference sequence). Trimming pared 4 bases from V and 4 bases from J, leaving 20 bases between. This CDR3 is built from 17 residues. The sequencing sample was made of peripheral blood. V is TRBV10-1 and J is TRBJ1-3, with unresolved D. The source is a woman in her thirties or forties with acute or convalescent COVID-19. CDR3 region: CASSGWGDGLEGNTIYF. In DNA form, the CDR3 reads TGCGCCAGCAGTGGGTGGGGAGATGGACTCGAAGGAAACACCATATATTTT.